The 30 T cell receptor beta chains below come from one sample, sequenced in a study of a mutant IDH1 vaccine in newly diagnosed glioma. TCRdb keeps only in-frame clones here, not all; method: immunoSEQ multiplex PCR. The data show approximately 60,000 clones, with about 81% seen just once and approximately 8.1% held by the top ten. Described time point: week 23, last vaccination. Every vaccination contained 300 ug of the mutant IDH1 20-mer peptide and was paired with topical imiquimod. These receptors' antigens are unknown. Specimen: PBMCs, collected from a glioma patient whose treatment included an IDH1 peptide vaccine. The source of these receptors is a woman aged 35 to 49 with glioma. Some clones in this sample may be carry-over from other donors' samples.

The V and J genes are TRBV15 and TRBJ2-7, with D possibly called TRBD1 or TRBD2 (5 bases each). With 4 bases removed from V and 0 bases from J, the gap between germline ends came to 10 bases. This CDR3 has 14 amino acids. Germline V CDR1 and CDR2: LNHNV, YYDKDF (reference sequence). The CDR3 reads CATSNRDRSYEQYF. CDR3 DNA sequence: TGTGCCACCAGCAACCGGGACCGCTCCTACGAGCAGTACTTC.

The rearrangement links TRBV5-4 to TRBJ1-3, with TRBD1 matching over 10 bases. V lost 4 bases to trimming and J lost 1 base; unmatched junction nucleotides: 5. CDR1 SGHNT and CDR2 YYREEE come from the germline V gene (reference sequence). The CDR3 loop spans 16 amino acids. CDR3 bases: TGTGCCAGCAGCCGGGGACAGGGGTTGTCTGGAAACACCATATATTTT. It codes for CASSRGQGLSGNTIYF. Together with reference TRBV5-4 and TRBJ1-3, the CDR3 gives the full variable domain: ETGVTQSPTHLIKTRGQQVTLRCSSQSGHNTVSWYQQALGQGPQFIFQYYREEENGRGNFPPRFSGLQFPNYSSELNVNALELDDSALYLCASSRGQGLSGNTIYFGEGSWLTVV.

The chain is built from TRBV19 and TRBJ2-2; no reliable D call. The CDR3 is 14 amino acids. The V end lost 3 bases, the J end lost 5 bases, and 10 bases lay between the germline ends. Germline values: CDR1 LNHDA, CDR2 SQIVND (reference sequence). The CDR3 sequence: CASSMGGWTGELFF. CDR3 nucleotide sequence: TGTGCCAGTAGTATGGGCGGATGGACCGGGGAGCTGTTTTTT.

This clone was counted between two and nine times. This sequence joins TRBV2 and TRBJ1-4, with TRBD1 identical over 7 bases. From germline, CDR1 is SNHLY and CDR2 FYNNEI. CDR3 length: 12 amino acids. The V and J ends lost 4 bases and 10 bases, in that order; junction bases with no gene match: 3. CDR3 loop: CASSGPGGKLFF. For the CDR3, the DNA is TGTGCCAGCAGTGGTCCAGGGGGAAAACTGTTTTTT.

The chain joins TRBV7-8 to TRBJ2-1, with TRBD2 as a possible D gene (5 bases). CDR1 is SGHVS and CDR2 is FQNEAQ in the germline V gene. The CDR3 is 12 residues long. V lost 5 bases and J lost 8, with 10 bases in between. The CDR3 loop is CASSPSRDEQFF. CDR3 sequence (DNA): TGTGCCAGCAGCCCGTCGAGGGATGAGCAGTTCTTC.

The CDR3 sequence: CAWSAPGTSGGAKLGTQYF. DNA for the CDR3: TGTGCCTGGAGTGCCCCCGGGACTAGCGGGGGGGCCAAGTTGGGGACCCAGTACTTC. The rearrangement links TRBV30 to TRBJ2-5; TRBD2 matches 16 bases. V trimming: 1 base; J trimming: 7 bases; junction bases outside the gene matches: 15. The CDR3 is 19 residues long. In germline, CDR1 is GTSNPN, CDR2 SVGIG (reference sequence).

This clone was counted a single time. The V gene is TRBV10-1, the J gene TRBJ1-6; no firm D call. The V end was cut by 5 bases, the J end by 7 bases, with 9 bases between. This CDR3 spans 13 amino acids. Per the germline V gene, CDR1 is WNHNN and CDR2 is SYGVQD (reference sequence). CDR3 protein: CASSRLTNSPLHF. Here the CDR3 DNA reads TGCGCCAGCAGTAGACTGACCAATTCACCCCTCCACTTT.

The chain has TRBV19 and TRBJ1-5, with 10 nucleotides matching TRBD1. Germline-derived CDR1 and CDR2 are LNHDA and SQIVND (reference sequence). J gave up 7 bases and V 3 bases, and 9 bases lay outside the gene matches. The CDR3 consists of 16 residues. CDR3 loop: CASSMGRTGGLQPQHF. For the CDR3, the DNA is TGTGCCAGTAGTATGGGGCGGACAGGGGGTTTACAGCCCCAGCATTTT.

This clone was detected only a few times. The J gene is TRBJ1-2, the V gene TRBV30; 7 bases line up with TRBD1. The CDR3 length is 12 residues. Germline CDR1 GTSNPN, CDR2 SVGIG (reference sequence). J lost 5 bases, V lost 8 bases, and 8 bases had no gene match. The CDR3: CARDRRAYGYTF. The CDR3 DNA reads TGTGCCCGGGACAGAAGGGCATATGGCTACACCTTC. Full variable domain (remainder filled in from reference TRBV30 and TRBJ1-2): SQTIHQWPATLVQPVGSPLSLECTVEGTSNPNLYWYRQAAGRGLQLLFYSVGIGQISSEVPQNLSASRPQDRQFILSSKKLLLSDSGFYLCARDRRAYGYTFGSGTRLTVV.

This clone was counted at least ten times. The V call is TRBV21-1, the J call TRBJ2-3; the listed D gene, TRBD2, was not tested against the DNA. TRBV21-1 is a known pseudogene. The CDR3 consists of 15 residues. The CDR3 bases are TGTGCCAGCAGCGTCCGGGATCCGAGCACAGATACGCAGTATTTT. As protein: CASSVRDPSTDTQYF.

There are a few counts of this clone. The rearrangement links TRBV7-2 to TRBJ1-5, with D unresolved. The CDR3 contains 14 residues. Trimming removed 2 bases from V and 2 bases from J, with 7 bases in between. Looked up from germline, CDR1 is SGHTA and CDR2 is FQGNSA. In DNA form, the CDR3 reads TGTGCCAGCAGCTTAACCGGTGGCAATCAGCCCCAGCATTTT. Its protein product is CASSLTGGNQPQHF.

The genes are TRBV5-1 and TRBJ2-1; possible D gene TRBD2, 7 bases. This CDR3 region has 15 residues. Per germline, CDR1 SGHRS and CDR2 YFSETQ. V lost 4 bases and J 2 bases, leaving 13 bases between the germline ends. In DNA form, the CDR3 reads TGCGCCAGCAGCGCCCGGGGGGCAACCTACAATGAGCAGTTCTTC. Amino acid sequence: CASSARGATYNEQFF.

The CDR3 loop reads CASSTDREMNTEAFF. The CDR3 DNA is TGTGCCAGTAGTACGGACAGGGAGATGAACACTGAAGCTTTCTTT. The chain employs TRBV19 and TRBJ1-1, with TRBD1 matching over 8 bases. V lost 4 bases, J lost 0 bases, and 4 bases stayed unmatched. The CDR3 is 15 residues long. Germline assignment: CDR1 LNHDA and CDR2 SQIVND (reference sequence).

This clone was counted a few times. This chain connects TRBV14 to TRBJ2-7, with TRBD1 as a possible D gene (6 bases). Germline V gene sequence: CDR1 SGHDN, CDR2 FVKESK. The length of the CDR3 is 15 residues. Trimming took 3 bases from V and 1 from J, leaving 13 bases between them. The CDR3 loop reads CASSHDRSSSYEQYF. CDR3 nucleotide sequence: TGTGCCAGCAGCCACGACAGGTCGAGTTCCTACGAGCAGTACTTC.

This clone was seen only a few times. The chain links TRBV29-1 to TRBJ1-4, with 7 bases that match TRBD1. The CDR3 sequence is 13 residues long. Germline loops: CDR1 SQVTM, CDR2 ANQGSEA. J lost 10 bases, V lost 4 bases, and 9 bases had no gene match. The CDR3: CSVAKGTVGKLFF. In nucleotides, the CDR3 is TGCAGCGTTGCAAAAGGGACAGTAGGAAAACTGTTTTTT.

Turning to this clone: Germline and junction disagree at one end, which may indicate a read error. The chain recombines TRBV7-7 with TRBJ2-1, with a possible D match to TRBD2 (7 bases). The CDR3 has 15 residues. Germline CDR1 and CDR2: SSHAT and FNYEAQ (reference sequence). The CDR3 is CASSLEAGASNEQFF. The DNA of the CDR3 is TGTGCTAGCAGCTTAGAGGCGGGGGCCAGCAATGAGCAGTTCTTC. Using reference TRBV7-7 and TRBJ2-1 for the parts outside the CDR3, the full variable domain is GAGVSQSPRYKVTKRGQDVTLRCDPISSHATLYWYQQALGQGPEFLTYFNYEAQPDKSGLPSDRFSAERPEGSISTLTIQRTEQRDSAMYRCASSLEAGASNEQFFGPGTRLTVL.

About this clone itself: Other DNA variants within this sample encode the same CDR3. The chain links TRBV5-1 to TRBJ1-1; the D gene is possibly TRBD1 (6 bases). Per germline, CDR1 SGHRS and CDR2 YFSETQ. The CDR3 runs to 12 residues. The V end was cut by 4 bases, the J end by 5 bases, with 9 bases between. CDR3 sequence reads: CASSTGYTEAFF. CDR3 DNA sequence: TGCGCCAGCAGCACAGGGTATACTGAAGCTTTCTTT.

The chain has TRBV15 and TRBJ1-5; TRBD1 matches at 7 bases. The trim removed 8 bases at V and 3 bases at J, leaving 10 bases unmatched. The CDR3 contains 15 residues. Looked up from germline, CDR1 is LNHNV and CDR2 is YYDKDF (reference sequence). The CDR3 coding sequence is TGTGCCACCGCACAAACGGGACAGTTCAATCAGCCCCAGCATTTT. This sequence encodes CATAQTGQFNQPQHF.

This chain joins TRBV5-1 and TRBJ2-7; D might be TRBD1 (6 bases). The CDR3 consists of 16 residues. The ends were cut back, 4 bases at V and 0 bases at J, with 17 bases in the middle. Germline assignment: CDR1 SGHRS and CDR2 YFSETQ. Here the CDR3 reads CASSLSARGFSYEQYF. The DNA for the CDR3 is TGCGCCAGCAGCCTTTCGGCCAGGGGATTCTCCTACGAGCAGTACTTC.

V is TRBV30 and J is TRBJ2-3; a possible D gene is TRBD2 (7 bases). Per the germline V gene, CDR1 is GTSNPN and CDR2 is SVGIG (reference sequence). The V gene lost 7 bases and the J gene lost 1 base, with 15 bases spanning the gap. This CDR3 has 14 amino acids. The chain's CDR3 is CASDGGPGTDTQYF. In DNA form, the CDR3 reads TGTGCCTCCGACGGGGGGCCGGGCACAGATACGCAGTATTTT.

This clone was counted once. The chain carries TRBV6-5 and TRBJ1-2, with D perhaps matching TRBD1 (6 bases). CDR3 length: 13 residues. The germline CDR1 and CDR2 sequences are MNHEY and SVGAGI. V lost 2 bases to trimming and J lost 12 bases, with 16 bases between them. The CDR3 nucleotides are TGTGCCAGCAGTTACGGAACAGGGCTAAGTGACACCTTC. It encodes CASSYGTGLSDTF.

Here the CDR3 DNA reads TGTGCCAGCAGCTTGATGGGGGTAGCGGGGCCCAACGAGCAGTACTTC. It translates to CASSLMGVAGPNEQYF. V gene TRBV7-2 combines with J gene TRBJ2-7, with 8 bases fitting TRBD2. The CDR3 length is 16 residues. Trimming removed 3 bases from V and 5 bases from J; junction bases left unmatched: 12. Germline CDR1 SGHTA, CDR2 FQGNSA.

The rearrangement joins TRBV4-3 to TRBJ1-1; D unresolved. Germline V gene lookup returns CDR1 LGHNA and CDR2 YSLEER. The CDR3 length is 15 residues. Trimming left V 3 bases short and J 11 bases short, with 22 bases between. The CDR3 loop reads CASSQHLSGSSGAFF. CDR3 nucleotide sequence: TGCGCCAGCAGCCAGCATCTCAGCGGGTCCAGTGGGGCTTTCTTT.

The rearrangement links TRBV15 to TRBJ1-1, with D possibly matching TRBD1 (6 bases). The V end was cut by 0 bases, the J end by 1 base, with 9 bases between. The length of the CDR3 is 15 residues. Germline CDR1 LNHNV, CDR2 YYDKDF (reference sequence). CDR3 sequence (DNA): TGTGCCACCAGCAGAGAACGGACAGCGAACACTGAAGCTTTCTTT. Its protein product is CATSRERTANTEAFF.

The chain employs TRBV6-1 and TRBJ1-4; 10 bases are a match to TRBD1. The CDR3 runs 14 residues. Germline V gives CDR1 MNHNS, CDR2 SASEGT. V shed 7 bases, J shed 10 bases, and the junction held 9 bases outside the gene matches. CDR3: CASTHSGTGVKLFF. The CDR3, as DNA: TGTGCCAGCACCCACTCGGGGACAGGGGTAAAACTGTTTTTT.

V usage is TRBV7-8 and J usage is TRBJ2-1; 11 nucleotides agree with TRBD1. J was trimmed by 8 bases and V by 3 bases; bases with no gene match: 6. CDR3 length: 15 amino acids. Germline CDR1 is SGHVS and CDR2 is FQNEAQ. The CDR3 DNA reads TGTGCCAGCAGCTTCCGGGACAGGGGGGTGGATGAGCAGTTCTTC. Protein: CASSFRDRGVDEQFF. Variable domain in full (rest from reference TRBV7-8 and TRBJ2-1): GAGVSQSPRYKVAKRGQDVALRCDPISGHVSLFWYQQALGQGPEFLTYFQNEAQLDKSGLPSDRFFAERPEGSVSTLKIQRTQQEDSAVYLCASSFRDRGVDEQFFGPGTRLTVL.

The DNA of the CDR3 is TGCGCCAGCAGTGAGTTGGGACAGCTCAATCAGCCCCAGCATTTT. The encoded protein is CASSELGQLNQPQHF. The gene calls are TRBV10-2 and TRBJ1-5, with 7 nucleotides matching TRBD1. The V segment lost 1 base and the J segment 3 bases; nucleotides outside the gene matches: 3. The CDR3 sequence is 15 residues long. Germline V gene sequence: CDR1 WSHSY, CDR2 SAAADI.

The chain has TRBV27 and TRBJ2-2; D might be TRBD1 (6 bases). CDR1 and CDR2 (germline): MNHEY, SMNVEV (reference sequence). The CDR3 has 14 residues. Trimming pared 4 bases from V and 4 bases from J, leaving 10 bases between. This CDR3 is CASSWGLSTGELFF. The CDR3 nucleotides read TGTGCCAGCAGTTGGGGGCTTAGCACCGGGGAGCTGTTTTTT.

This clone was seen a single time. The J gene is TRBJ2-3, the V gene TRBV29-1, with D perhaps matching TRBD1 (5 bases). The CDR3 is 12 amino acids. V lost 3 bases to trimming and J lost 6 bases, with 10 bases between them. In germline, CDR1 is SQVTM, CDR2 ANQGSEA. CDR3 sequence (DNA): TGCAGCGTTGACCAGGGCGTTGATACGCAGTATTTT. It yields the protein CSVDQGVDTQYF.

The genes are TRBV18 and TRBJ1-3; no reliable D call. Trimming pared 2 bases from V and 0 bases from J, leaving 8 bases between. The germline V gene encodes CDR1 KGHSH and CDR2 LQKENI. This CDR3 has 15 amino acids. CDR3: CASSPESFSGNTIYF. DNA for the CDR3: TGTGCCAGCTCACCAGAAAGTTTCTCTGGAAACACCATATATTTT.